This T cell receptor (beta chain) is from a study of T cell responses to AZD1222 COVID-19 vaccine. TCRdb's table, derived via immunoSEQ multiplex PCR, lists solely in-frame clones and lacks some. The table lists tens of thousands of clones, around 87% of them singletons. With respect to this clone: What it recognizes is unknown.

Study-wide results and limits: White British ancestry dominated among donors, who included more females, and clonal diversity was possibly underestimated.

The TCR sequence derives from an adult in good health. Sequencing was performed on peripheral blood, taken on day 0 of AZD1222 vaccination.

Here the CDR3 DNA reads TGTGCCAGCGGAACCCGGGGGCCCTACGAGCAGTACTTC. Protein product: CASGTRGPYEQYF. The rearrangement uses TRBV28 and TRBJ2-7; D is tentatively TRBD1 or TRBD2 (6 bases each). This CDR3 region has 13 residues. V was trimmed by 8 bases and J by 2 bases, leaving 13 bases between them. Germline-derived CDR1 and CDR2 are MDHEN and SYDVKM.